This TCR beta chain originates from a study of T cell responses to AZD1222 COVID-19 vaccine. V gave up 4 bases and J gave up 6 bases, with 21 bases separating them. This CDR3 spans 16 amino acids. Germline assignment: CDR1 ENHRY and CDR2 SYGVKD. Clones were read by immunoSEQ multiplex PCR, and TCRdb kept only the in-frame ones, dropping some. The sample includes 90,000 to 130,000 clones, approximately 83% of them seen just once. The material was peripheral blood, obtained on day 0 of AZD1222 vaccination. The rearrangement joins TRBV10-3 to TRBJ1-1; D is ambiguous. This clonotype was obtained from an adult in good health. CDR3 coding DNA: TGTGCCATCAGTGGCAGTAGGAGTGGTGGCAGAGCTGAAGCTTTCTTT. Protein sequence: CAISGSRSGGRAEAFF.